Presented here are 21 T cell receptor beta chains from one specimen sequenced in a study of PD-L1 blockade in urothelial cancer. The protocol was immunoSEQ multiplex PCR, while the TCRdb copy is restricted to in-frame clones and leaves out a portion. The sample consists of roughly 49,000 clones, 87% of them appearing once. This material consisted of PBMCs, taken around atezolizumab (anti-PD-L1) treatment. The receptor set was obtained from a man aged 60 to 75 with urothelial cancer.

The chain combines TRBV30 with TRBJ1-6, with a possible D match to TRBD1 (5 bases). Per germline, CDR1 GTSNPN and CDR2 SVGIG (reference sequence). The CDR3 is 15 amino acids. V was trimmed by 2 bases and J by 8 bases, leaving 16 bases between them. The CDR3 sequence is CAWSLVGARYSPLHF. DNA of the CDR3: TGTGCCTGGAGTTTAGTAGGGGCTAGATATTCACCCCTCCACTTT.

CDR3 DNA: TGTGCCAGCAGCTTAGGAAGCCAAATGAACACTGAAGCTTTCTTT. Its protein product is CASSLGSQMNTEAFF. The chain has TRBV7-2 and TRBJ1-1; D is ambiguous. The CDR3 is made up of 15 amino acids. CDR1 and CDR2 (germline): SGHTA, FQGNSA. With 1 base removed from V and 0 bases from J, the gap between germline ends came to 9 bases.

The rearrangement uses TRBV28 and TRBJ2-5; the match to TRBD2 covers 9 bases. V shed 6 bases, J shed 5 bases, and the junction held 7 bases outside the gene matches. This CDR3 has 14 amino acids. CDR1 is MDHEN, CDR2 SYDVKM, per germline. CDR3 protein: CASRSGGPLETQYF. CDR3 DNA sequence: TGTGCCAGCAGAAGCGGGGGGCCCCTGGAGACCCAGTACTTC.

This chain uses TRBV28 with TRBJ2-7, with D maybe TRBD2 (5 bases). The V and J ends lost 8 bases and 7 bases respectively, with 21 bases between them. The CDR3 length is 14 residues. Germline-derived CDR1 and CDR2 are MDHEN and SYDVKM. DNA for the CDR3: TGTGCCAGCGTTTCGGCGGGCCCAGTGGGGGAGCAGTACTTC. Translation: CASVSAGPVGEQYF.

The chain joins TRBV19 to TRBJ1-5, with D maybe TRBD1 (5 bases). Per the germline V gene, CDR1 is LNHDA and CDR2 is SQIVND (reference sequence). V lost 6 bases to trimming and J lost 0 bases, with 12 bases between them. CDR3 size: 15 residues. The CDR3 DNA reads as TGTGCCAGTAGGAGACAGTCAAATAGCAATCAGCCCCAGCATTTT. It is translated as CASRRQSNSNQPQHF.

This rearrangement joins TRBV5-1 to TRBJ2-5, with 13 bases lining up with TRBD2. After removal of 4 bases from V and 5 bases from J, the junction contained 8 bases not matched to a gene. In germline, CDR1 is SGHRS, CDR2 YFSETQ. The CDR3 totals 16 residues. The DNA of the CDR3 is TGCGCCAGCAGCATAACTAGCGGGGGGGCCGGGGAGACCCAGTACTTC. Residues: CASSITSGGAGETQYF.

This clone appeared once. The rearrangement joins TRBV4-3 to TRBJ1-2; 12 bases align to TRBD1. The trim removed 0 bases at V and 5 bases at J, leaving 10 bases unmatched. The CDR3 contains 18 residues. Germline loops: CDR1 LGHNA, CDR2 YSLEER. The CDR3: CASSQDLLGQGAWYGYTF. In nucleotides, the CDR3 is TGCGCCAGCAGCCAAGATCTGCTGGGACAGGGGGCTTGGTATGGCTACACCTTC.

The chain combines TRBV7-2 with TRBJ2-7; 7 positions agree with TRBD2. Germline trimming cut 4 bases from V and 4 bases from J; bases unmatched to any gene: 10. Germline V gene lookup returns CDR1 SGHTA and CDR2 FQGNSA. The length of the CDR3 is 15 residues. The chain's CDR3 is CASSSRGAGKYEQYF. DNA of the CDR3: TGTGCCAGCAGCTCCCGGGGAGCGGGGAAGTACGAGCAGTACTTC.

J is TRBJ1-1 and V is TRBV27, with TRBD1 as a possible D gene (6 bases). The V end lost 9 bases, the J end lost 0 bases, and 11 bases lay between the germline ends. Per the germline V gene, CDR1 is MNHEY and CDR2 is SMNVEV (reference sequence). The CDR3 has 13 amino acids. CDR3 nucleotides: TGTGCCAGTTACAGGGACATGAACACTGAAGCTTTCTTT. Its translation is CASYRDMNTEAFF.

The CDR3 is CASSVAEGRRADTQYF. CDR3 sequence (DNA): TGTGCCAGCAGCGTAGCTGAGGGGAGGAGGGCAGATACGCAGTATTTT. V is TRBV9 and J is TRBJ2-3; D is perhaps TRBD2 (6 bases). CDR1 and CDR2 (germline): SGDLS, YYNGEE. The length of the CDR3 is 16 residues. V gave up 0 bases and J gave up 4 bases, with 15 bases separating them.

The chain couples TRBV6-5 to TRBJ2-7; 11 bases are a match to TRBD2. From germline, CDR1 is MNHEY and CDR2 SVGAGI. The CDR3 sequence is 15 residues long. V gave up 5 bases and J gave up 0 bases; unmatched junction bases: 3. The CDR3 nucleotides read TGTGCCAGCAGTCTAGCGGGGGGACCCTCCTACGAGCAGTACTTC. Translation gives CASSLAGGPSYEQYF.

The chain is built from TRBV15 and TRBJ2-7; no reliable D call. CDR3 size: 14 residues. Trimming removed 0 bases from V and 3 bases from J, with 9 bases in between. Germline CDR1 reads LNHNV; CDR2 reads YYDKDF (reference sequence). CDR3 sequence reads: CATSRDRGLYEQYF. The CDR3 nucleotides read TGTGCCACCAGCAGAGATCGCGGCCTCTACGAGCAGTACTTC.

This rearrangement joins TRBV5-4 to TRBJ1-5; TRBD1 matches 7 bases. Germline V gives CDR1 SGHNT, CDR2 YYREEE (reference sequence). V lost 3 bases to trimming and J lost 1 base; unmatched junction nucleotides: 1. CDR3 length: 14 residues. The CDR3 reads CASSSGGSNQPQHF. DNA for the CDR3: TGTGCCAGCAGCTCAGGGGGAAGCAATCAGCCCCAGCATTTT. Drawing the rest from reference TRBV5-4 and TRBJ1-5, the complete variable domain is ETGVTQSPTHLIKTRGQQVTLRCSSQSGHNTVSWYQQALGQGPQFIFQYYREEENGRGNFPPRFSGLQFPNYSSELNVNALELDDSALYLCASSSGGSNQPQHFGDGTRLSIL.

The chain uses TRBV30 and TRBJ2-7; TRBD1 is a possible D gene (5 bases). CDR1 and CDR2 from the germline V gene are GTSNPN and SVGIG (reference sequence). This CDR3 comprises 12 residues. V gave up 3 bases and J gave up 3 bases, with 9 bases separating them. CDR3 nucleotide sequence: TGTGCCTGGAGAGGGGTGAACTACGAGCAGTACTTC. Protein product: CAWRGVNYEQYF.

The chain uses TRBV2 and TRBJ2-3, with 13 nucleotides matching TRBD2. CDR1 SNHLY and CDR2 FYNNEI come from the germline V gene. The trim removed 6 bases at V and 2 bases at J, leaving 5 bases unmatched. The CDR3 has 16 residues. CDR3 DNA sequence: TGTGCCAGCAGGACTAGCGGGGGGTTACCCACAGATACGCAGTATTTT. Residues: CASRTSGGLPTDTQYF.

V usage is TRBV7-9 and J usage is TRBJ2-5; 12 bases are a match to TRBD2. Per the germline V gene, CDR1 is SEHNR and CDR2 is FQNEAQ (reference sequence). The CDR3 spans 18 residues. The V segment lost 1 base and the J segment 2 bases; nucleotides outside the gene matches: 8. The CDR3 reads CASSLGLAGGPGQETQYF. The DNA for the CDR3 is TGTGCCAGCAGCTTAGGGCTAGCGGGGGGGCCGGGACAAGAGACCCAGTACTTC.

This sequence joins TRBV7-2 and TRBJ2-2; the match to TRBD2 covers 12 bases. The V gene's germline CDR1 is SGHTA and CDR2 FQGNSA. The length of the CDR3 is 17 residues. Germline trimming cut 2 bases from V and 5 bases from J; bases unmatched to any gene: 6. The DNA for the CDR3 is TGTGCCAGCAGCTTAAGACTAGCGGGGGAGCGGACCGGGGAGCTGTTTTTT. It encodes CASSLRLAGERTGELFF.

The chain links TRBV7-2 to TRBJ2-7, with D perhaps TRBD1 (6 bases). Germline CDR1 and CDR2: SGHTA and FQGNSA. This CDR3 has 13 amino acids. Trimming shortened V by 8 bases and J by 6 bases, and 17 bases separated the two germline ends. CDR3 region: CASSARGPFEQYF. CDR3 coding DNA: TGTGCCAGCTCTGCCAGGGGCCCTTTCGAGCAGTACTTC. The full variable domain, with the rest looked up from reference TRBV7-2 and TRBJ2-7, is GAGVSQSPSNKVTEKGKDVELRCDPISGHTALYWYRQSLGQGLEFLIYFQGNSAPDKSGLPSDRFSAERTGGSVSTLTIQRTQQEDSAVYLCASSARGPFEQYFGPGTRLTVT.

In the case of this clone: A much larger clone lies a single base off, so this may be a read error. V gene TRBV2 combines with J gene TRBJ1-3; the D gene is possibly TRBD1 (5 bases). The CDR3 runs to 13 residues. The germline V gene encodes CDR1 SNHLY and CDR2 FYNNEI. V lost 8 bases, J lost 5 bases, and 13 bases lay in between. The CDR3 bases are TGTGCCAGCCGTAGGACAACTAGAAACACCATATATTTT. Translation gives CASRRTTRNTIYF.

The chain employs TRBV11-2 and TRBJ2-7, with a weak D call TRBD2 (5 bases). The CDR3 spans 13 residues. Germline V gene sequence: CDR1 SGHAT, CDR2 FQNNGV. V gave up 5 bases and J gave up 0 bases, with 8 bases separating them. The CDR3 reads CASSRGPSYEQYF. CDR3 sequence (DNA): TGTGCCAGCAGCCGAGGGCCCTCCTACGAGCAGTACTTC.

The J gene is TRBJ2-3, the V gene TRBV29-1, with 12 bases lining up with TRBD2. CDR1 is SQVTM and CDR2 is ANQGSEA in the germline V gene. The CDR3 spans 14 residues. V lost 7 bases, J lost 1 base, and 3 bases stayed unmatched. The CDR3 DNA reads TGCAGCGCTCGGACTAGCGGGGGCACAGATACGCAGTATTTT. Amino acids: CSARTSGGTDTQYF.